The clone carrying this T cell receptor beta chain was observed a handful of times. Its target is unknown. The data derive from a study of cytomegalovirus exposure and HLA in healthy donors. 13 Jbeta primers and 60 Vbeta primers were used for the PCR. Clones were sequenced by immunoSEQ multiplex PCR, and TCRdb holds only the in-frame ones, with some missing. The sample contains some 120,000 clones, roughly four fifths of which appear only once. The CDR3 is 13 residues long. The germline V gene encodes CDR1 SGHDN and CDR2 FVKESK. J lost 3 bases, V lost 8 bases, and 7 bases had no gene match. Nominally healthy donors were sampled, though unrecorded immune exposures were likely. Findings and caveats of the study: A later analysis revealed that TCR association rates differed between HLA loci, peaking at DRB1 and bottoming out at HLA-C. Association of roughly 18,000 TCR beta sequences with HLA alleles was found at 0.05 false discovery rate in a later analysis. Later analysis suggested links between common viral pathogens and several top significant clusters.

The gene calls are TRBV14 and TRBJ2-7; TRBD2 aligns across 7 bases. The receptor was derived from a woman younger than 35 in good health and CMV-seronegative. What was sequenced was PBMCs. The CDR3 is CASRGVTDYEQYF. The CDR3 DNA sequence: TGTGCCAGCCGGGGGGTCACGGACTACGAGCAGTACTTC. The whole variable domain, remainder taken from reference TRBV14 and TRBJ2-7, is EAGVTQFPSHSVIEKGQTVTLRCDPISGHDNLYWYRRVMGKEIKFLLHFVKESKQDESGMPNNRFLAERTGGTYSTLKVQPAELEDSGVYFCASRGVTDYEQYFGPGTRLTVT.